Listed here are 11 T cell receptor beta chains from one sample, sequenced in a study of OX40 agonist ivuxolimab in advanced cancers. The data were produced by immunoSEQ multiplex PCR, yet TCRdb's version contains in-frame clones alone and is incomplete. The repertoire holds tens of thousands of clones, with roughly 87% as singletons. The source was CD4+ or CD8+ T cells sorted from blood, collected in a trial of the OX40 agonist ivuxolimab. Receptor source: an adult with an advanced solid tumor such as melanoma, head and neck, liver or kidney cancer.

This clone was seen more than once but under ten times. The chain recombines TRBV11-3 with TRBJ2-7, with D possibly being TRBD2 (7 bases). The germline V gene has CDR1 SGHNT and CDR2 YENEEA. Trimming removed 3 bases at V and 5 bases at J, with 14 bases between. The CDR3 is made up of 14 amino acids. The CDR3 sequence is CASSFRGAGDEQYF. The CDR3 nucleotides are TGTGCCAGCAGCTTCCGGGGGGCTGGGGACGAGCAGTACTTC.

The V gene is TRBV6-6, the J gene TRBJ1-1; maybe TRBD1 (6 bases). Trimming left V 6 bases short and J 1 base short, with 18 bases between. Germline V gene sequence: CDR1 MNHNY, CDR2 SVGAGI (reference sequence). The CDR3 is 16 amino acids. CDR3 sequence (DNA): TGTGCCAGCAGACATCCGTTGACAGGCCAGAACACTGAAGCTTTCTTT. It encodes CASRHPLTGQNTEAFF.

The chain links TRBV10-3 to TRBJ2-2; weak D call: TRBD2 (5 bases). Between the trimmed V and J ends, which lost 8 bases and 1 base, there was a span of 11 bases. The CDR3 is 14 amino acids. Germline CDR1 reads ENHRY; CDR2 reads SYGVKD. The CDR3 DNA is TGTGCCATCTCAGCGGTGGAGAACACCGGGGAGCTGTTTTTT. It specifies CAISAVENTGELFF.

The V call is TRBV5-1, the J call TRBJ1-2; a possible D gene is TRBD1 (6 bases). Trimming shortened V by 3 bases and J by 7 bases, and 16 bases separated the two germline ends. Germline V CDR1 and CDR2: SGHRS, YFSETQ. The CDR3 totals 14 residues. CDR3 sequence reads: CASSSPPGAGGYTF. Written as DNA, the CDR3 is TGCGCCAGCAGCTCCCCGCCGGGGGCGGGTGGCTACACCTTC.

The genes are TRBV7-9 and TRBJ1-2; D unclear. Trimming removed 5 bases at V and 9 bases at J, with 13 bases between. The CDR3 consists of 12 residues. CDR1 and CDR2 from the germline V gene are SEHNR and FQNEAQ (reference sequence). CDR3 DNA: TGTGCCAGCAGCACCACCCGACGTAGCTACACCTTC. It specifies CASSTTRRSYTF.

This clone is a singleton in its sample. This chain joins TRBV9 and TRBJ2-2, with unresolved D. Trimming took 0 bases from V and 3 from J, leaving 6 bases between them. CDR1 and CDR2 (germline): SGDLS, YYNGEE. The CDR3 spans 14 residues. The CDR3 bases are TGTGCCAGCAGCGTAGATCCGTACACCGGGGAGCTGTTTTTT. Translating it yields CASSVDPYTGELFF.

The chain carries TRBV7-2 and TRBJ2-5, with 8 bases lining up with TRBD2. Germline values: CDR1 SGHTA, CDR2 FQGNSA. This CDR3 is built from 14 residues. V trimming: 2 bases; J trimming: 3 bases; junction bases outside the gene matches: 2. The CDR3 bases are TGTGCCAGCAGCTTAAACGGGGGGGAAGAGACCCAGTACTTC. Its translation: CASSLNGGEETQYF.

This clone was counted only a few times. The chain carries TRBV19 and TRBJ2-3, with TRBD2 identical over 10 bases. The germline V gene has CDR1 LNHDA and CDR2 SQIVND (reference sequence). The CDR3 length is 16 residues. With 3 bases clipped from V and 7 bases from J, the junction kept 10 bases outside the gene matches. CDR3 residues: CASSITASGRANTQYF. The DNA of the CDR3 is TGTGCCAGTAGTATCACGGCGAGCGGGAGGGCAAATACGCAGTATTTT.

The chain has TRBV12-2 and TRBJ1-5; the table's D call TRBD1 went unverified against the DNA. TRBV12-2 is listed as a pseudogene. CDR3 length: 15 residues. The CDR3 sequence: CASRLYQGKGQPQHF. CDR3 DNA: TGTGCAAGTCGCTTATATCAGGGGAAAGGGCAGCCCCAGCATTTT.

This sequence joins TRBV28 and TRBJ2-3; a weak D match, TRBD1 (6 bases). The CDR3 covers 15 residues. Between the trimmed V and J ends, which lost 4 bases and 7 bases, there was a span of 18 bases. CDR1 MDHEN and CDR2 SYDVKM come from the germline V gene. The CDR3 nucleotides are TGTGCCAGCAGTTCCCTGGGGGCACGGGTAAATACGCAGTATTTT. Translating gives CASSSLGARVNTQYF.

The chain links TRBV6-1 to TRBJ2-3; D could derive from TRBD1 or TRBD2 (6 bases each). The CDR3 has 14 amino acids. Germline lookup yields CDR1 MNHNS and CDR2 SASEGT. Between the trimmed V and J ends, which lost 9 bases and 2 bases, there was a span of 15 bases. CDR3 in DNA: TGTGCCAGAAAAGAGGGGGGACACACAGATACGCAGTATTTT. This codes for CARKEGGHTDTQYF.